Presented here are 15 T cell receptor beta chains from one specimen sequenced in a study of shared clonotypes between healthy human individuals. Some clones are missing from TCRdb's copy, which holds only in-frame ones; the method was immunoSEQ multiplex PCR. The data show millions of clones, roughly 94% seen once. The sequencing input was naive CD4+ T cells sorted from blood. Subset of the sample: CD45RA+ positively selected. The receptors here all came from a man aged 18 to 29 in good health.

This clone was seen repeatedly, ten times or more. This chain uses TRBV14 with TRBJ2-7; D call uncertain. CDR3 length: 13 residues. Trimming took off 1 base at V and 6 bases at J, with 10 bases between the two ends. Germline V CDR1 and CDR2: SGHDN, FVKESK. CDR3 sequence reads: CASSQATLFEQYF. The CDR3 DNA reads TGTGCCAGCAGCCAAGCCACTCTTTTCGAGCAGTACTTC. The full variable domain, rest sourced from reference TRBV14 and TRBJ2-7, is EAGVTQFPSHSVIEKGQTVTLRCDPISGHDNLYWYRRVMGKEIKFLLHFVKESKQDESGMPNNRFLAERTGGTYSTLKVQPAELEDSGVYFCASSQATLFEQYFGPGTRLTVT.

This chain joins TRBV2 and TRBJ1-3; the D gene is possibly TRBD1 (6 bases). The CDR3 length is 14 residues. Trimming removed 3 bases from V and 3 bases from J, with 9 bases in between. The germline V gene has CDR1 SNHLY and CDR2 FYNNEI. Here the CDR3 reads CASSEGASGNTIYF. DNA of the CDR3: TGTGCCAGCAGTGAGGGGGCCAGTGGAAACACCATATATTTT.

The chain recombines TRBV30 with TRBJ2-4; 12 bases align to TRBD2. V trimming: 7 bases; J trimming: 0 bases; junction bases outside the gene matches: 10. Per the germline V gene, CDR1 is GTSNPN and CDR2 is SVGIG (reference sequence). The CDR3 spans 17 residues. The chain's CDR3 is CAFAMTSGSVAKNIQYF. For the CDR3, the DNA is TGTGCCTTCGCTATGACTAGCGGGAGCGTAGCCAAAAACATTCAGTACTTC. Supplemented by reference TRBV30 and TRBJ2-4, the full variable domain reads SQTIHQWPATLVQPVGSPLSLECTVEGTSNPNLYWYRQAAGRGLQLLFYSVGIGQISSEVPQNLSASRPQDRQFILSSKKLLLSDSGFYLCAFAMTSGSVAKNIQYFGAGTRLSVL.

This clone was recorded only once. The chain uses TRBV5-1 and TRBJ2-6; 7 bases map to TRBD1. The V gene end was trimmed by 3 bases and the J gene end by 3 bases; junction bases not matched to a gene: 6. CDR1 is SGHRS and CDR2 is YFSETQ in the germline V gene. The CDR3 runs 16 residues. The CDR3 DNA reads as TGCGCCAGCAGCTCCTTACAGGGGAATGGGGCCAACGTCCTGACTTTC. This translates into CASSSLQGNGANVLTF. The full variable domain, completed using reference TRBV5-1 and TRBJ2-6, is KAGVTQTPRYLIKTRGQQVTLSCSPISGHRSVSWYQQTPGQGLQFLFEYFSETQRNKGNFPGRFSGRQFSNSRSEMNVSTLELGDSALYLCASSSLQGNGANVLTFGAGSRLTVL.

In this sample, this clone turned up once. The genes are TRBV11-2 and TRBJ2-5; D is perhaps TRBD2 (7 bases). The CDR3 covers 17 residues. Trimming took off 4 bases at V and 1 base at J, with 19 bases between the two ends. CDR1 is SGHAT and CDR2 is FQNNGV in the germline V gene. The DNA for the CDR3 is TGTGCCAGCAGCTCAGTACGGGGGGCCAGGGCCCAAGAGACCCAGTACTTC. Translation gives CASSSVRGARAQETQYF.

CDR3: CASSPRWGLAPGEQYF. The DNA of the CDR3 is TGTGCCAGCAGCCCCCGCTGGGGTCTAGCCCCGGGCGAGCAGTACTTC. The chain combines TRBV7-2 with TRBJ2-7, with D possibly TRBD2 on 5 matching bases. The germline gives CDR1 SGHTA, CDR2 FQGNSA. The V and J ends lost 5 bases and 6 bases respectively, with 23 bases between them. This CDR3 has 16 residues.

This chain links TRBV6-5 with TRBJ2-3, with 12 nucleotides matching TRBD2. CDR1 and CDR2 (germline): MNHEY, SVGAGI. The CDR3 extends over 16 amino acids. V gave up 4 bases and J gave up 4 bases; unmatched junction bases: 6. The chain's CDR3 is CASSSSSGGVSDTQYF. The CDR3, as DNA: TGTGCCAGCAGTTCCTCTAGCGGGGGGGTTTCAGATACGCAGTATTTT.

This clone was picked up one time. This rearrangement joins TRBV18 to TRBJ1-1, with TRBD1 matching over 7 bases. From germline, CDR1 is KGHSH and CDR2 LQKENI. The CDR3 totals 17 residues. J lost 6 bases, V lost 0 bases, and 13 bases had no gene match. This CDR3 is CASSPPKYDRAVAEAFF. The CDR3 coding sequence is TGTGCCAGCTCACCACCGAAATATGACAGGGCAGTCGCTGAAGCTTTCTTT.

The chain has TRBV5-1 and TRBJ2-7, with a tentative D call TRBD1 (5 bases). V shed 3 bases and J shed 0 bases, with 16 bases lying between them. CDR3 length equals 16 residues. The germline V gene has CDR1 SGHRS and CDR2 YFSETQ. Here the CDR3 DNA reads TGCGCCAGCAGCTCGGTCCCGACAGTGTTCTCCTACGAGCAGTACTTC. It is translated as CASSSVPTVFSYEQYF.

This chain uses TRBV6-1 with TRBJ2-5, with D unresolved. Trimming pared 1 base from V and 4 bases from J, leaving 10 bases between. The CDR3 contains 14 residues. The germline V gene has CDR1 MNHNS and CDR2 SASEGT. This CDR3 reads CASSEGGIRETQYF. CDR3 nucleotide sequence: TGTGCCAGCAGTGAAGGTGGGATTCGAGAGACCCAGTACTTC.

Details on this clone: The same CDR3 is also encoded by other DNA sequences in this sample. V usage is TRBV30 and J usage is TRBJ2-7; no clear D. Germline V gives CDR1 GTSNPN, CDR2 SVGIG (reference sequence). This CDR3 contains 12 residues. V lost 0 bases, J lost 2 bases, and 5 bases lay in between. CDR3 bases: TGTGCCTGGAGTGTCCTTACCTACGAGCAGTACTTC. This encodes CAWSVLTYEQYF.

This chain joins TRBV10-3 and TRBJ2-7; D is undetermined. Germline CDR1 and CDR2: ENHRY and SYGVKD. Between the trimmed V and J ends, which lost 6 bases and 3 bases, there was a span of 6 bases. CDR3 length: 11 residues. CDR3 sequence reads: CAISQHYEQYF. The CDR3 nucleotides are TGTGCCATCAGCCAGCACTACGAGCAGTACTTC.

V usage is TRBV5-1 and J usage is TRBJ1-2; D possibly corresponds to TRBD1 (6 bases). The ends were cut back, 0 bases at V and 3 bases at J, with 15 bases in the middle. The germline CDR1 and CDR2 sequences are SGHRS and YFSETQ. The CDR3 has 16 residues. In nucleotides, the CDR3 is TGCGCCAGCAGCTTGGGTCTTCTTGGGGGCGACTATGGCTACACCTTC. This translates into CASSLGLLGGDYGYTF.

CDR3 in amino acids: CASSLGGLGDSPLHF. In DNA, the CDR3 is TGCGCCAGCAGCTTGGGAGGACTAGGGGATTCACCCCTCCACTTT. The chain has TRBV5-1 and TRBJ1-6; D might be TRBD1 (5 bases). Germline-derived CDR1 and CDR2 are SGHRS and YFSETQ. The CDR3 is 15 amino acids. V was trimmed by 0 bases and J by 8 bases, leaving 12 bases between them.

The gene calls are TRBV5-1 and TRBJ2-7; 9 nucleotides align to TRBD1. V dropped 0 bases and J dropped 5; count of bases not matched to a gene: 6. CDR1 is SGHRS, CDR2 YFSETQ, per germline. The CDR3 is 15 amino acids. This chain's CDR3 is CASSLVGQGSHEQYF. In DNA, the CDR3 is TGCGCCAGCAGCTTGGTGGGACAGGGAAGCCACGAGCAGTACTTC.